This entry lists 20 T cell receptor beta chains sequenced from one sample in a study of human T cells and chemical hapten exposure. TCRdb reprocessed the RACE reads via MiXCR and lists one record per CDR3 protein. The table shows around 110,000 distinct CDR3 sequences, with about 12% occurring only once. Specified time point: patch test 1, 2 weeks after DPC sensitization. The treatment is: therapeutic diphenylcyclopropenone sensitization with weekly scalp DPC. This specimen consisted of whole blood, obtained in connection with sensitization to the hapten diphenylcyclopropenone (DPC). These receptors all stem from a woman aged 45-59 years with alopecia areata. Some clones in this sample may be carry-over from other donors' samples.

The chain joins TRBV6-5 to TRBJ1-4; D might be TRBD1 (5 bases). This CDR3 is 15 amino acids long. V gave up 0 bases and J gave up 7 bases, with 12 bases separating them. Germline V gene data show CDR1 as MNHEY and CDR2 as SVGAGI. For the CDR3, the DNA is TGTGCCAGCAGTTACTCGTTTTCACAGGCTGAAAAACTGTTTTTT. Translating gives CASSYSFSQAEKLFF.

This clonotype was seen a handful of times. The V call is TRBV12-3 or TRBV12-4, the J call TRBJ2-1, with unresolved D. Between the trimmed V and J ends, which lost 3 bases and 9 bases, there was a span of 9 bases. This CDR3 has 12 amino acids. The CDR3 coding sequence is TGTGCCAGCAGTTTCTTCCCCGGTGAGCAGTTCTTC. This encodes CASSFFPGEQFF.

Of note for this clonotype: The final CDR3 position lacks the conserved phenylalanine or tryptophan, pointing to a likely read error. The chain employs TRBV6-6 and TRBJ2-1; 7 bases map to TRBD2. CDR1 MNHNY and CDR2 SVGAGI come from the germline V gene (reference sequence). V lost 4 bases and J lost 9; bases outside the gene matches: 12. CDR3 length equals 15 residues. In nucleotides, the CDR3 is TGTGCCAGCAGTTTGGGACTATTCCCCTACGGTGAGCAGTTCTCC. Its translation: CASSLGLFPYGEQFS.

This clonotype was recorded at least ten times. This chain joins TRBV7-2 and TRBJ1-1, with TRBD1 matching 7 bases. Trimming took 5 bases from V and 3 from J; bases not matched to a gene: 3. The V gene's germline CDR1 is SGHTA and CDR2 FQGNSA. CDR3 length equals 13 residues. The CDR3 protein is CASSGDRYTEAFF. CDR3 coding DNA: TGTGCCAGCAGCGGGGACAGATACACTGAAGCTTTCTTT. The entire variable domain, with the rest obtained from reference TRBV7-2 and TRBJ1-1, is as follows: GAGVSQSPSNKVTEKGKDVELRCDPISGHTALYWYRQSLGQGLEFLIYFQGNSAPDKSGLPSDRFSAERTGGSVSTLTIQRTQQEDSAVYLCASSGDRYTEAFFGQGTRLTVV.

This clonotype was recorded at least ten times. CDR3 nucleotide sequence: TGTGCCAGCAGCTTAGAGGACACCAGACTAGCCAAAAACATTCAGTACTTC. It codes for CASSLEDTRLAKNIQYF. This chain joins TRBV7-6 and TRBJ2-4; TRBD1 is a possible D gene (5 bases). The CDR3 contains 17 residues. Per the germline V gene, CDR1 is SGHVS and CDR2 is FNYEAQ. V lost 1 base to trimming and J lost 0 bases, with 13 bases between them.

The V call is TRBV28, the J call TRBJ1-2; D not resolved. Per germline, CDR1 MDHEN and CDR2 SYDVKM. This CDR3 contains 12 residues. Trimming removed 4 bases from V and 10 bases from J, with 13 bases in between. In DNA, the CDR3 is TGTGCCAGCAGTTACCTCCCCGGGCTCTACACCTTC. Encoded protein: CASSYLPGLYTF.

This clonotype has ten or more counts. This chain joins TRBV11-2 and TRBJ1-2; 8 bases agree with TRBD1. The CDR3 has 15 amino acids. Germline-derived CDR1 and CDR2 are SGHAT and FQNNGV. V was pared by 5 bases and J by 2 bases, with 7 bases of the junction left unmatched. This chain's CDR3 is CASSAGQGRNYGYTF. In DNA form, the CDR3 reads TGTGCCAGCAGCGCCGGACAGGGCAGAAACTATGGCTACACCTTC.

This clonotype was counted once. This chain links TRBV28 with TRBJ2-7; D is possibly TRBD2 (6 bases). CDR1 and CDR2 from the germline V gene are MDHEN and SYDVKM. The CDR3 consists of 12 residues. The V end was cut by 10 bases, the J end by 4 bases, with 14 bases between. Written as DNA, the CDR3 is TGTGCCACCTTGGGGGGAGGTTACGAGCAGTACTTC. Residues: CATLGGGYEQYF.

The chain is built from TRBV7-6 and TRBJ2-4; weak D call: TRBD1 (8 bases). This CDR3 spans 14 amino acids. Trimming removed 2 bases at V and 7 bases at J, with 12 bases between. Looked up from germline, CDR1 is SGHVS and CDR2 is FNYEAQ. The CDR3 spells CASSLTGGENIQYF. DNA for the CDR3: TGTGCCAGCAGCTTAACAGGGGGGGAGAACATTCAGTACTTC.

This clonotype was counted many times. The chain combines TRBV6-2 or TRBV6-3 with TRBJ2-7; D perhaps matches TRBD2 (6 bases). Germline V gene sequence: CDR1 MNHEY, CDR2 SVGEGT. The ends were cut back, 5 bases at V and 0 bases at J, with 14 bases in the middle. CDR3 size: 15 residues. CDR3 loop: CASSLFSGLSYEQYF. CDR3 nucleotides: TGTGCCAGCAGTCTCTTTAGCGGCCTCTCCTACGAGCAGTACTTC.

Many counts were recorded for this clonotype. The J gene is TRBJ1-1, the V gene TRBV5-1; D not certain. The CDR3 is made up of 13 amino acids. In germline, CDR1 is SGHRS, CDR2 YFSETQ. The V end was cut by 4 bases, the J end by 0 bases, with 7 bases between. CDR3 DNA sequence: TGCGCCAGCAGCAATGGTCTGAACACTGAAGCTTTCTTT. This gives the protein CASSNGLNTEAFF.

The rearrangement joins TRBV6-5 to TRBJ2-3; TRBD1 is a possible D gene (6 bases). CDR1 MNHEY and CDR2 SVGAGI come from the germline V gene. The CDR3 runs 15 residues. V was shortened by 7 bases and J by 9 bases, with 23 bases between the two germline ends. Here the CDR3 reads CASTVDGGATRTQYF. CDR3 nucleotide sequence: TGTGCCAGCACCGTGGATGGGGGCGCTACAAGGACGCAGTATTTT.

The V gene is TRBV6-6, the J gene TRBJ1-6, with D possibly matching TRBD1 (5 bases). Germline loops: CDR1 MNHNY, CDR2 SVGAGI (reference sequence). The CDR3 is 17 amino acids. Trimming removed 3 bases from V and 13 bases from J, with 25 bases in between. The CDR3 protein is CASSYGGTLNRSWPLHF. The CDR3 coding sequence is TGTGCCAGCAGTTATGGGGGAACCTTAAACCGTTCTTGGCCCCTCCACTTT.

This clonotype was counted ten times or more. The CDR3 bases are TGCGCCAGCAGCCAATATCAGGGACTAGCCGGCGAGCAGTACTTC. Protein product: CASSQYQGLAGEQYF. The rearrangement joins TRBV4-1 to TRBJ2-7, with TRBD2 matching over 9 bases. CDR1 is MGHRA and CDR2 is YSYEKL in the germline V gene. J was trimmed by 6 bases and V by 2 bases; bases with no gene match: 8. The CDR3 runs 15 residues.

This sequence joins TRBV28 and TRBJ2-3; D gene unclear. V was pared by 10 bases and J by 2 bases, with 13 bases between. The V gene's germline CDR1 is MDHEN and CDR2 SYDVKM. The CDR3 covers 13 residues. The CDR3 nucleotides are TGTGCCACCTTGGCAGCCCCCACAGATACGCAGTATTTT. It specifies CATLAAPTDTQYF.

This chain joins TRBV3-1 and TRBJ1-2, with D possibly being TRBD1 (6 bases). V was pared by 2 bases and J by 5 bases, with 15 bases between. The V gene's germline CDR1 is LGHDT and CDR2 YNNKEL (reference sequence). The CDR3 length is 15 residues. In DNA, the CDR3 is TGTGCCAGCAGCCAACTGGGCAGGGGAGAGTATGGCTACACCTTC. It yields the protein CASSQLGRGEYGYTF.

This clonotype came up a few times. The V and J genes are TRBV18 and TRBJ1-5; D call uncertain. There are 15 residues in the CDR3. The V and J ends lost 3 bases and 3 bases respectively, with 12 bases between them. The germline V gene encodes CDR1 KGHSH and CDR2 LQKENI. CDR3 loop: CASSPQYSDNQPQHF. For the CDR3, the DNA is TGTGCCAGCTCACCGCAGTACAGTGACAATCAGCCCCAGCATTTT. The full variable domain, completed using reference TRBV18 and TRBJ1-5, is NAGVMQNPRHLVRRRGQEARLRCSPMKGHSHVYWYRQLPEEGLKFMVYLQKENIIDESGMPKERFSAEFPKEGPSILRIQQVVRGDSAAYFCASSPQYSDNQPQHFGDGTRLSIL.

Many counts were recorded for this clonotype. J is TRBJ1-5 and V is TRBV11-2; maybe TRBD1 (6 bases). V was cut by 1 base and J by 5 bases, with 9 bases left in between. This CDR3 has 14 amino acids. CDR1 and CDR2 from the germline V gene are SGHAT and FQNNGV. CDR3 amino acids: CASSLANRDQPQHF. The CDR3 nucleotides are TGTGCCAGCAGCTTAGCCAACAGGGATCAGCCCCAGCATTTT.

This chain uses TRBV27 with TRBJ1-5, with 8 bases lining up with TRBD1. V was clipped by 9 bases and J by 7 bases; unmatched bases: 11. The germline gives CDR1 MNHEY, CDR2 SMNVEV (reference sequence). CDR3 size: 14 residues. The CDR3 DNA is TGTGCCAGTTCATACAGGGGGGGCGGGCAGCCCCAGCATTTT. This sequence encodes CASSYRGGGQPQHF.

The V gene is TRBV29-1, the J gene TRBJ1-1, with a weak D call TRBD1 (5 bases). The CDR3 totals 12 residues. Trimming removed 7 bases at V and 4 bases at J, with 13 bases between. The germline gives CDR1 SQVTM, CDR2 ANQGSEA. In nucleotides, the CDR3 is TGCAGCGGCAGAGGCGGGGGCACTGAAGCTTTCTTT. Translated, it gives CSGRGGGTEAFF.